Each of the 15 T cell receptor beta chains below was sequenced from the same sample in a study of blood T cell repertoires in COVID-19. Method: immunoSEQ multiplex PCR; TCRdb's copy keeps in-frame clones and lacks some. The profile shows 150,000 to 200,000 clones, roughly 80% of them singletons. Sequenced sample: peripheral blood. The receptors originated from a woman aged 70-85 years with COVID-19, enrolled during active disease.

The chain uses TRBV18 and TRBJ2-3; possibly TRBD2 for D (5 bases). The CDR3 is 12 residues long. The germline gives CDR1 KGHSH, CDR2 LQKENI. Trimming left V 3 bases short and J 6 bases short, with 7 bases between. CDR3 DNA: TGTGCCAGCTCACCGGACTTGGATACGCAGTATTTT. Encoded protein: CASSPDLDTQYF.

The chain employs TRBV7-6 and TRBJ2-7; D may be TRBD2 (5 bases). V shed 1 base and J shed 4 bases, with 17 bases lying between them. The CDR3 has 16 amino acids. Germline CDR1 SGHVS, CDR2 FNYEAQ. CDR3 DNA sequence: TGTGCCAGCAGCTTAGGAGGGTCGCCTCCCGCGTACGAGCAGTACTTC. Its protein product is CASSLGGSPPAYEQYF.

The table lists this clone with a few counts. This chain joins TRBV5-4 and TRBJ1-2; 9 bases are a match to TRBD1. After removal of 10 bases from V and 4 bases from J, the junction contained 14 bases not matched to a gene. Germline loops: CDR1 SGHNT, CDR2 YYREEE (reference sequence). The CDR3 loop spans 15 amino acids. CDR3 sequence reads: CACEDRGRFRYGYTF. DNA for the CDR3: TGTGCCTGTGAGGACAGGGGTAGATTTCGCTATGGCTACACCTTC.

The CDR3: CASSLTSGGVNEQFF. Here the CDR3 DNA reads TGTGCCAGCAGTTTAACTAGCGGGGGTGTCAATGAGCAGTTCTTC. The chain is built from TRBV28 and TRBJ2-1; 11 nucleotides match TRBD2. CDR3 length: 15 residues. V gave up 2 bases and J gave up 6 bases; unmatched junction bases: 3. In germline, CDR1 is MDHEN, CDR2 SYDVKM.

This rearrangement joins TRBV18 to TRBJ1-1; 8 bases agree with TRBD1. The CDR3 loop spans 14 amino acids. The junction had 6 bases not matched to a gene; V was cut back by 2 bases and J by 7 bases. Germline CDR1 is KGHSH and CDR2 is LQKENI. The CDR3 sequence: CASSPVHGTGEAFF. CDR3 in DNA: TGTGCCAGCTCACCAGTGCACGGGACAGGTGAAGCTTTCTTT.

The chain employs TRBV9 and TRBJ1-1, with 9 bases matching TRBD1. The V and J ends lost 1 base and 4 bases, in that order; junction bases with no gene match: 8. The CDR3 sequence is 16 residues long. Germline V lookup: CDR1 SGDLS, CDR2 YYNGEE. The CDR3 nucleotides read TGTGCCAGCAGCGTATTTTCCGGGACAGGGCTCACTGAAGCTTTCTTT. Amino acids: CASSVFSGTGLTEAFF. Full variable domain (outside the CDR3, taken from reference TRBV9 and TRBJ1-1): DSGVTQTPKHLITATGQRVTLRCSPRSGDLSVYWYQQSLDQGLQFLIQYYNGEERAKGNILERFSAQQFPDLHSELNLSSLELGDSALYFCASSVFSGTGLTEAFFGQGTRLTVV.

The V and J genes are TRBV5-4 and TRBJ1-3, with D unresolved. The CDR3 is 13 residues long. Germline V lookup: CDR1 SGHNT, CDR2 YYREEE (reference sequence). Deletions cut 0 bases from V and 9 bases from J, with 10 bases between. CDR3 protein: CASSLGLIGTIYF. As DNA, the CDR3 is TGTGCCAGCAGCTTGGGACTCATAGGCACCATATATTTT.

The chain joins TRBV20-1 to TRBJ2-7, with D unclear. The CDR3 has 11 amino acids. V shed 3 bases and J shed 6 bases, with 9 bases lying between them. Germline CDR1 DFQATT, CDR2 SNEGSKA (reference sequence). Here the CDR3 reads CSASGSFEQYF. In DNA, the CDR3 is TGCAGTGCTAGCGGGTCTTTCGAGCAGTACTTC.

V is TRBV18 and J is TRBJ1-3; 7 bases agree with TRBD1. There are 15 residues in the CDR3. Trimming removed 1 base from V and 3 bases from J; junction bases left unmatched: 3. Germline CDR1 is KGHSH and CDR2 is LQKENI. The CDR3 region is CASSPQRGLGNTIYF. CDR3 in DNA: TGTGCCAGCTCACCACAAAGGGGGCTTGGAAACACCATATATTTT.

This sequence joins TRBV9 and TRBJ2-5; 7 bases fit TRBD1. This CDR3 region has 14 residues. CDR1 and CDR2 from the germline V gene are SGDLS and YYNGEE. V lost 0 bases, J lost 5 bases, and 4 bases stayed unmatched. DNA of the CDR3: TGTGCCAGCAGCGTAGAGGACAGGTACGAGACCCAGTACTTC. Encoded protein: CASSVEDRYETQYF.

The genes are TRBV25-1 and TRBJ2-1, with 14 bases fitting TRBD2. From germline, CDR1 is MGHDK and CDR2 SYGVNS. The junction had 10 bases not matched to a gene; V was cut back by 6 bases and J by 9 bases. The CDR3 consists of 16 residues. CDR3 amino acids: CASRASGTSGRVEQFF. The CDR3, as DNA: TGTGCCAGCAGAGCCTCCGGGACTAGCGGGAGAGTTGAGCAGTTCTTC. Combining the CDR3 with reference TRBV25-1 and TRBJ2-1 gives the whole variable domain EADIYQTPRYLVIGTGKKITLECSQTMGHDKMYWYQQDPGMELHLIHYSYGVNSTEKGDLSSESTVSRIRTEHFPLTLESARPSHTSQYLCASRASGTSGRVEQFFGPGTRLTVL.

V is TRBV11-3 and J is TRBJ2-1; TRBD2 aligns across 8 bases. Germline loops: CDR1 SGHNT, CDR2 YENEEA. The CDR3 is 14 residues long. The V segment lost 1 base and the J segment 6 bases; nucleotides outside the gene matches: 2. CDR3 DNA sequence: TGTGCCAGCAGCTTAGCGGGAGGGCTCAATGAGCAGTTCTTC. Protein sequence: CASSLAGGLNEQFF.

The rearrangement links TRBV19 to TRBJ1-1; 9 bases are a match to TRBD1. This CDR3 is built from 16 residues. The trim removed 5 bases at V and 3 bases at J, leaving 10 bases unmatched. CDR1 and CDR2 from the germline V gene are LNHDA and SQIVND (reference sequence). The chain's CDR3 is CASSLPDRGRHTEAFF. The CDR3 DNA follows: TGTGCCAGTAGTCTCCCGGACAGGGGTAGACACACTGAAGCTTTCTTT.

This chain connects TRBV9 to TRBJ1-1; 10 nucleotides agree with TRBD1. Germline CDR1 and CDR2: SGDLS and YYNGEE. With V trimmed by 4 bases and J by 5 bases, 8 bases remained unmatched. The CDR3 has 15 residues. The CDR3 DNA is TGTGCCAGCAGCAGCCGGGACAGGGGAGATACTGAAGCTTTCTTT. Amino acid sequence: CASSSRDRGDTEAFF.

V is TRBV7-8 and J is TRBJ1-4; the match to TRBD1 covers 8 bases. Germline CDR1 reads SGHVS; CDR2 reads FQNEAQ. Trimming at V came to 5 bases and at J to 8 bases, leaving 10 bases not matched to a gene. CDR3 length: 15 amino acids. CDR3 coding DNA: TGTGCCAGCAGCCCTATTATCGACAGGGGAGAAAAACTGTTTTTT. Translated, it gives CASSPIIDRGEKLFF.